Listed below are T cell receptor beta chains from one sample, sequenced in a study of blood T cell repertoires in COVID-19. The protocol was immunoSEQ multiplex PCR, while the TCRdb copy is restricted to in-frame clones and leaves out a portion. The table has hundreds of thousands of clones, about 85% seen once. Sequences were obtained from PBMCs or T cells enriched from blood (not recorded which). The receptors come from a woman aged 18 to 35 with acute COVID-19. The CDR3 runs from the conserved cysteine through the conserved F or W. The order of the fields is D gene, V gene, clone size, J gene, CDR3 DNA, CDR3 protein. The D gene is left open where the match is weak. The size of a clone is reported for some rows only, either as once, few or many, or as a class for expanded clones.

D: -; V: TRBV4-3; size: few; J: TRBJ1-5; DNA: TGCGCCAGCAGCCAAGGAGGGCGCAATCAGCCCCAGCATTTT; CDR3: CASSQGGRNQPQHF
D: -; V: TRBV27; size: -; J: TRBJ1-2; DNA: TGTGCCAGCAGTTTATCTAGGAGCTTGGGGGGTAACTATGGCTACACCTTC; CDR3: CASSLSRSLGGNYGYTF
D: TRBD1; V: TRBV28; size: -; J: TRBJ2-2; DNA: TGTGCCAGCAGTCTGGACAGGGGGTGGGACACCGGGGAGCTGTTTTTT; CDR3: CASSLDRGWDTGELFF
D: TRBD2; V: TRBV5-4; size: -; J: TRBJ2-1; DNA: TGTGCCAGCAGCCGGACACTAGCGGGATACAATGAGCAGTTCTTC; CDR3: CASSRTLAGYNEQFF
D: TRBD1; V: TRBV29-1; size: -; J: TRBJ1-1; DNA: TGCAGCGTTGAAGAGCCCGACAGGGGAGAAGAAGCTTTCTTT; CDR3: CSVEEPDRGEEAFF
D: -; V: TRBV7-9; size: -; J: TRBJ1-2; DNA: TGTGCCAGCAGCTTGCCACAGGGTGGATATGGCTACACCTTC; CDR3: CASSLPQGGYGYTF
D: TRBD2; V: TRBV7-2; size: -; J: TRBJ2-1; DNA: TGTGCCAGCACCCTAGCGGGAGGGCACAATGAGCAGTTCTTC; CDR3: CASTLAGGHNEQFF
D: -; V: TRBV4-2; size: -; J: TRBJ2-7; DNA: TGTGCCAGCAGCCAAGATCAGCTAGCGTCTTCCTACGAGCAGTACTTC; CDR3: CASSQDQLASSYEQYF
D: -; V: TRBV9; size: -; J: TRBJ1-5; DNA: TGTGCCAGCAGCGCGGGGAATAGCAATCAGCCCCAGCATTTT; CDR3: CASSAGNSNQPQHF
D: -; V: TRBV24-1; size: -; J: TRBJ2-5; DNA: TGTGCCACCAGTGACAGATCACAGGGAAAAGAGACCCAGTACTTC; CDR3: CATSDRSQGKETQYF
D: -; V: TRBV5-1; size: -; J: TRBJ1-5; DNA: TGCGCCAGCAGCTTCGACGGGGCGAGGGGGCAGCCCCAGCATTTT; CDR3: CASSFDGARGQPQHF
D: TRBD1; V: TRBV7-8; size: -; J: TRBJ2-7; DNA: TGTGCCAGCAGCCCGACAAAGGGACAGGACGAGCAGTACTTC; CDR3: CASSPTKGQDEQYF
D: TRBD1; V: TRBV19; size: -; J: TRBJ1-5; DNA: TGTGCCTCCCGGGACAGGGGACCTAATCAGCCCCAGCATTTT; CDR3: CASRDRGPNQPQHF
D: -; V: TRBV7-6; size: -; J: TRBJ1-2; DNA: TGTGCCAGCAGCTCGCAGATCAACGGGGGGGTGAATGGCTACACCTTC; CDR3: CASSSQINGGVNGYTF
D: TRBD1; V: TRBV19; size: -; J: TRBJ1-6; DNA: TGTGCCAGTAGTATGGGACAGTTGAATTCACCCCTCCACTTT; CDR3: CASSMGQLNSPLHF
D: -; V: TRBV12-2; size: once; J: TRBJ2-2; DNA: TGTGCAAGTCGCTTAACTAGCGGGGGGGAAGACACCGGGGAGCTGTTTTTT; CDR3: CASRLTSGGEDTGELFF
D: TRBD1; V: TRBV6-2/TRBV6-3; size: -; J: TRBJ2-5; DNA: TGTGCCAGCAGTTTCAGGGGGCGGACGGAGACCCAGTACTTC; CDR3: CASSFRGRTETQYF
D: TRBD1; V: TRBV9; size: -; J: TRBJ2-7; DNA: TGTGCCAGCAGCGGGACAGGGGTATCGATCTACGAGCAGTACTTC; CDR3: CASSGTGVSIYEQYF
D: TRBD1; V: TRBV15; size: -; J: TRBJ2-1; DNA: TGTGCCACCAGCAGAGCCCCCTCGACAGGGTACAATGAGCAGTTCTTC; CDR3: CATSRAPSTGYNEQFF
D: TRBD2; V: TRBV19; size: -; J: TRBJ2-2; DNA: TGTGCCAGTAGTATAGGGGGGGGCACCGGGGAGCTGTTTTTT; CDR3: CASSIGGGTGELFF
D: -; V: TRBV7-9; size: -; J: TRBJ2-7; DNA: TGTGCCAGCAGACCTCCAGGGAATGGCGAGCAGTACTTC; CDR3: CASRPPGNGEQYF
D: TRBD1; V: TRBV27; size: -; J: TRBJ1-6; DNA: TGTGCCAGCAGTTTAGGGACAGTCAACAATTCACCCCTCCACTTT; CDR3: CASSLGTVNNSPLHF
D: -; V: TRBV6-5; size: -; J: TRBJ2-5; DNA: TGTGCCAGCAGGGCCGGGCCGACGGGGGAGACCCAGTACTTC; CDR3: CASRAGPTGETQYF
D: TRBD1; V: TRBV7-9; size: -; J: TRBJ1-5; DNA: TGTGCCAGCAGCATACAGGGGGCGAGGCAGCCCCAGCATTTT; CDR3: CASSIQGARQPQHF
D: TRBD1; V: TRBV5-4; size: -; J: TRBJ2-1; DNA: TGTGCCAGCAGCTTGGGCCAGGGGGCTTACAATGAGCAGTTCTTC; CDR3: CASSLGQGAYNEQFF
D: -; V: TRBV4-1; size: -; J: TRBJ2-2; DNA: TGCGCCAGCAGCCAAGATAGAACCCGGAGGACCGGGGAGCTGTTTTTT; CDR3: CASSQDRTRRTGELFF
D: TRBD1; V: TRBV29-1; size: -; J: TRBJ2-2; DNA: TGCAGCGTTGAACTTGGACAGGGTACCGGGGAGCTGTTTTTT; CDR3: CSVELGQGTGELFF
D: -; V: TRBV29-1; size: few; J: TRBJ2-2; DNA: TGCAGCGTTCAACCGCGGGGAGGTTCCGGGGAGCTGTTTTTT; CDR3: CSVQPRGGSGELFF
D: TRBD2; V: TRBV5-1; size: -; J: TRBJ2-3; DNA: TGCGCCAGCAGCCCGGCGGTTAGCGGGGGGGCCAGGGATACGCAGTATTTT; CDR3: CASSPAVSGGARDTQYF
D: -; V: TRBV28; size: -; J: TRBJ2-1; DNA: TGTGCCAGCAGTTTAAACCGCCCCGGGGAGTTCTTC; CDR3: CASSLNRPGEFF
D: TRBD2; V: TRBV7-3; size: -; J: TRBJ2-3; DNA: TGTGCCAGCAGCCCCTTTAGCGGGGGGCGTAGCACAGATACGCAGTATTTT; CDR3: CASSPFSGGRSTDTQYF
D: -; V: TRBV30; size: -; J: TRBJ2-7; DNA: TGTGCCTGGAGTGTACCAGATCTTTCCTACGAGCAGTACTTC; CDR3: CAWSVPDLSYEQYF
D: -; V: TRBV5-4; size: -; J: TRBJ2-3; DNA: TGTGCCAGCAGCTTGGTCTACGGGGGGCGCACAGATACGCAGTATTTT; CDR3: CASSLVYGGRTDTQYF
D: -; V: TRBV3-1/TRBV3-2; size: -; J: TRBJ2-3; DNA: TGTGCCAGCAGCCAAGAGGGGGCCACAGATACGCAGTATTTT; CDR3: CASSQEGATDTQYF
D: -; V: TRBV4-1; size: -; J: TRBJ1-1; DNA: TGCGCCAGCAGCCAGGGGCAGAACACTGAAGCTTTCTTT; CDR3: CASSQGQNTEAFF
D: TRBD1; V: TRBV5-1; size: few; J: TRBJ1-1; DNA: TGCGCCAGCGGACAGGGGGCTGGGGGCACTGAAGCTTTCTTT; CDR3: CASGQGAGGTEAFF
D: -; V: TRBV6-2/TRBV6-3; size: once; J: TRBJ1-5; DNA: TGTGCCAGCAGCCCTAACAGGGCTGATCAGCCCCAGCATTTT; CDR3: CASSPNRADQPQHF
D: TRBD1; V: TRBV7-8; size: -; J: TRBJ2-7; DNA: TGTGCCAGCAGCTTAGAGGGGGCTACCGGATACGAGCAGTACTTC; CDR3: CASSLEGATGYEQYF
D: TRBD2; V: TRBV7-9; size: -; J: TRBJ2-4; DNA: TGTGCCAGCAGCTCGGGACTAGCGGGCCGGGCGGACATTCAGTACTTC; CDR3: CASSSGLAGRADIQYF
D: TRBD1; V: TRBV7-2; size: -; J: TRBJ2-1; DNA: TGTGCCAGCAGCGCCGAAGGGGGCGATTACAATGAGCAGTTCTTC; CDR3: CASSAEGGDYNEQFF
D: -; V: TRBV5-8; size: -; J: TRBJ2-7; DNA: TGTGCCAGCACGCTAGGGGTGAACTACGAGCAGTACTTC; CDR3: CASTLGVNYEQYF
D: -; V: TRBV21-1; size: -; J: TRBJ2-7; DNA: TGTGCCAGCAGCAAAGGGACTAGCGGGAGGCACTCCTACGAGCAGTACTTC; CDR3: CASSKGTSGRHSYEQYF
D: -; V: TRBV20-1; size: -; J: TRBJ2-1; DNA: TGCAGTGCTAGTCTCCGGGAGCAGTTCTTC; CDR3: CSASLREQFF
D: TRBD1; V: TRBV25-1; size: -; J: TRBJ1-2; DNA: TGTGCCAGCAGTCTCCCCGGGACAGGGGGCGCGAGCTACACCTTC; CDR3: CASSLPGTGGASYTF
D: TRBD1; V: TRBV19; size: once; J: TRBJ2-2; DNA: TGTGCCAGTAGTACCTCGGGACAGCATAACACCGGGGAGCTGTTTTTT; CDR3: CASSTSGQHNTGELFF
D: -; V: TRBV27; size: few; J: TRBJ1-2; DNA: TGTGCCAGCAGTCCGAGGACAGCCACCCTCCCCTCCTATGGCTACACCTTC; CDR3: CASSPRTATLPSYGYTF
D: TRBD1; V: TRBV19; size: -; J: TRBJ1-6; DNA: TGTGCCAGTAAGATCCAATTGACAGGGAGTAATTCACCCCTCCACTTT; CDR3: CASKIQLTGSNSPLHF
D: TRBD1; V: TRBV2; size: -; J: TRBJ2-7; DNA: TGTGCCAGCAGTGGGTCGACAGGGGACAACGAGCAGTACTTC; CDR3: CASSGSTGDNEQYF
D: TRBD1; V: TRBV28; size: -; J: TRBJ1-4; DNA: TGTGCCAGCAGTTTATCTGGGAGAGGACAGGGGTATGAAAAACTGTTTTTT; CDR3: CASSLSGRGQGYEKLFF
D: TRBD2; V: TRBV7-2; size: -; J: TRBJ2-1; DNA: TGTGCCAGCAGATCGGGACTAGCGGGAGGATCTTCCTACAATGAGCAGTTCTTC; CDR3: CASRSGLAGGSSYNEQFF
D: -; V: TRBV9; size: -; J: TRBJ1-2; DNA: TGTGCCAGCAGCGTAGCTCTGGCGGGTGGCTACACCTTC; CDR3: CASSVALAGGYTF